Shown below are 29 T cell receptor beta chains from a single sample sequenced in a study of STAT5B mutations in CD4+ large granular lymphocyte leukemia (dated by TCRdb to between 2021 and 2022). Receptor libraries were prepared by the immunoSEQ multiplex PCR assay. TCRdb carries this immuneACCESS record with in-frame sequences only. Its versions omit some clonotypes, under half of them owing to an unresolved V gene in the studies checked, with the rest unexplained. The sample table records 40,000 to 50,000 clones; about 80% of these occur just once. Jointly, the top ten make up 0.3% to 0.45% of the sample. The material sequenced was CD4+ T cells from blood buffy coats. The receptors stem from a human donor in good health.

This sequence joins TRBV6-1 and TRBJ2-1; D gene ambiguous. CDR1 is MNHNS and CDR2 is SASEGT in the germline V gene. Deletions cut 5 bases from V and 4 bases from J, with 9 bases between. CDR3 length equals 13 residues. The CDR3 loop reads CASSLRRYNEQFF. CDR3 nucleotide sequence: TGTGCCAGCAGTCTACGGAGATACAATGAGCAGTTCTTC.

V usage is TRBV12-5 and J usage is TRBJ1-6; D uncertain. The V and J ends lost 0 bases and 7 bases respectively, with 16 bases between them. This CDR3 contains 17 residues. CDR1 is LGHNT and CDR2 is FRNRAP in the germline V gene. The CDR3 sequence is CASGLVLSSSLNSPLHF. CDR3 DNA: TGTGCTAGTGGTTTGGTACTATCGTCCTCCTTGAATTCACCCCTCCACTTT. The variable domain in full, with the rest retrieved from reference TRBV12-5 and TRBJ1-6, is DARVTQTPRHKVTEMGQEVTMRCQPILGHNTVFWYRQTMMQGLELLAYFRNRAPLDDSGMPKDRFSAEMPDATLATLKIQPSEPRDSAVYFCASGLVLSSSLNSPLHFGNGTRLTVT.

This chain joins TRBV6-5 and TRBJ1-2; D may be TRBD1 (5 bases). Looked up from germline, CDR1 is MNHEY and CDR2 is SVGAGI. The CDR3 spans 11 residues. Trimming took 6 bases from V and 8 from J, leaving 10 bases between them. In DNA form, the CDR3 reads TGTGCCAGCAGCCAGGGCATGGGCTACACCTTC. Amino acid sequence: CASSQGMGYTF.

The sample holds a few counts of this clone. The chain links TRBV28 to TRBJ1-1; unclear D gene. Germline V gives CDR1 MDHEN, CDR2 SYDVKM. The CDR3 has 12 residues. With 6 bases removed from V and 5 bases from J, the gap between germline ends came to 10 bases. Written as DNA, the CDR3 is TGTGCCAGCAGGCCCGCAAAGACTGAAGCTTTCTTT. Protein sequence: CASRPAKTEAFF.

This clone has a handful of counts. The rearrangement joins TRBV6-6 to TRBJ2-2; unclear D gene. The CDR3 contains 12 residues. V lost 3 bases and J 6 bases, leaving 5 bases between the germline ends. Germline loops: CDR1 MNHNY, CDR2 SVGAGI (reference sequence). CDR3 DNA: TGTGCCAGCAGTTATTGGGCCGGGGAGCTGTTTTTT. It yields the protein CASSYWAGELFF.

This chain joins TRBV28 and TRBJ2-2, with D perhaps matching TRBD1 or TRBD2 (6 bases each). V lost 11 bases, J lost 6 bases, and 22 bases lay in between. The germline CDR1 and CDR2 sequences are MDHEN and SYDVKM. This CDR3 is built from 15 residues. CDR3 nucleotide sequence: TGTGCCGCCCGAGGGGGGTCGGGGTCGGCCGGGGAGCTGTTTTTT. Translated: CAARGGSGSAGELFF.

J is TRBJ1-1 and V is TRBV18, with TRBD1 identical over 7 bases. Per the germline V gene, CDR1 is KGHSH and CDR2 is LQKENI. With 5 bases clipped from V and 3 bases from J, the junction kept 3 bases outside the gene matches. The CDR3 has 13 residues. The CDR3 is CASSSTGDTEAFF. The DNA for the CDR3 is TGTGCCAGCTCATCTACAGGGGACACTGAAGCTTTCTTT.

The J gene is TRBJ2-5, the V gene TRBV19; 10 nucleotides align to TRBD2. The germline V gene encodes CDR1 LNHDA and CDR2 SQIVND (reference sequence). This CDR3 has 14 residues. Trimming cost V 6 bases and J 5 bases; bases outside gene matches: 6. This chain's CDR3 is CASRPSGSGETQYF. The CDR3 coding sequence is TGTGCCAGTAGGCCTAGCGGGAGTGGGGAGACCCAGTACTTC. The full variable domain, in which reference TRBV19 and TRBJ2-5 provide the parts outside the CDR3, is DGGITQSPKYLFRKEGQNVTLSCEQNLNHDAMYWYRQDPGQGLRLIYYSQIVNDFQKGDIAEGYSVSREKKESFPLTVTSAQKNPTAFYLCASRPSGSGETQYFGPGTRLLVL.

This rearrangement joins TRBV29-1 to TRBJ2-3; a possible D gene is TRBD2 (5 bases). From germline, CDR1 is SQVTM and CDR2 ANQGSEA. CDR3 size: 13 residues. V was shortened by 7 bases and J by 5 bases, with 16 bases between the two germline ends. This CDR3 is CSAETRDLDTQYF. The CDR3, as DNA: TGCAGCGCGGAGACTCGGGATTTAGATACGCAGTATTTT.

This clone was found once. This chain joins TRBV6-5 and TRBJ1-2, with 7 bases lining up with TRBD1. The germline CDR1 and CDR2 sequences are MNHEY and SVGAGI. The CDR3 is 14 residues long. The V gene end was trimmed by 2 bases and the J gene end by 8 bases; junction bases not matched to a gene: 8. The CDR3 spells CASSYARDSEGYTF. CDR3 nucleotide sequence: TGTGCCAGCAGTTACGCGCGGGACAGTGAGGGCTACACCTTC.

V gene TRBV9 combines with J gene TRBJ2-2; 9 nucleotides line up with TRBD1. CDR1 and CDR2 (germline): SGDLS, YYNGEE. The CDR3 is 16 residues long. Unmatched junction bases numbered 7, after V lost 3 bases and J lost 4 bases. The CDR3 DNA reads TGTGCCAGCAGCGCAACAGGGGGCAGAAGCACCGGGGAGCTGTTTTTT. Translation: CASSATGGRSTGELFF.

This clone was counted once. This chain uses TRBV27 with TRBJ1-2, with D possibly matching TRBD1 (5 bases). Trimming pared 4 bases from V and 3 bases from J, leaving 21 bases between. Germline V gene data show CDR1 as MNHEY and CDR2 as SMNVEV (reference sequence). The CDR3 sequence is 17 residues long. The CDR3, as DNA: TGTGCCAGCAGTTCGGCAGGGATATTTGGTTTTGACTATGGCTACACCTTC. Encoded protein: CASSSAGIFGFDYGYTF.

CDR3 protein: CASSARNYQETQYF. The CDR3 DNA reads TGTGCCAGCAGTGCACGCAATTACCAAGAGACCCAGTACTTC. The J gene is TRBJ2-5, the V gene TRBV27; D is uncertain. The CDR3 totals 14 residues. Trimming pared 5 bases from V and 0 bases from J, leaving 10 bases between. Germline V gives CDR1 MNHEY, CDR2 SMNVEV (reference sequence).

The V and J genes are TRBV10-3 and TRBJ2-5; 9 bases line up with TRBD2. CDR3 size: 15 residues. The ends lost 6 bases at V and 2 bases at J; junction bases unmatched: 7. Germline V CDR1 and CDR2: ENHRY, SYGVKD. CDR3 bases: TGTGCCATCAGCACTAGCGGGCCCTTGCAAGAGACCCAGTACTTC. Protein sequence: CAISTSGPLQETQYF.

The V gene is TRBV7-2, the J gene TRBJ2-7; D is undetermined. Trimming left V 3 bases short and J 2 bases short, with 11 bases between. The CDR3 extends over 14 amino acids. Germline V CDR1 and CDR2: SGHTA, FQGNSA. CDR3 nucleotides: TGTGCCAGCAGCTTCGTCCAGGCAGCCTACGAGCAGTACTTC. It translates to CASSFVQAAYEQYF.

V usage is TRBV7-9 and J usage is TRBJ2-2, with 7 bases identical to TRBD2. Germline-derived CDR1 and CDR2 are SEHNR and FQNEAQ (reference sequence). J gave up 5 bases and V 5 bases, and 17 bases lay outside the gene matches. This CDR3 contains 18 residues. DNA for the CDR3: TGTGCCAGCAGCCGAAGCGACATGACTAGCCGAAAAACCGGGGAGCTGTTTTTT. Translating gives CASSRSDMTSRKTGELFF.

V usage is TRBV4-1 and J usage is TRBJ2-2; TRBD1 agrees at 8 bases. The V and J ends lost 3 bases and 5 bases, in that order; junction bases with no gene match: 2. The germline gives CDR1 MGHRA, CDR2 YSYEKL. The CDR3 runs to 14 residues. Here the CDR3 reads CASSQRQGTGELFF. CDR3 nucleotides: TGCGCCAGCAGCCAGCGACAGGGGACCGGGGAGCTGTTTTTT.

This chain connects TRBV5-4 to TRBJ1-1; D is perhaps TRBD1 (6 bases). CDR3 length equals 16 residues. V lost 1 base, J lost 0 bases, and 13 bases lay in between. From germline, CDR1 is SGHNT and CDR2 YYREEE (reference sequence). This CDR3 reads CASSLKGRGMNTEAFF. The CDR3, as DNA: TGTGCCAGCAGCTTGAAGGGCAGGGGTATGAACACTGAAGCTTTCTTT. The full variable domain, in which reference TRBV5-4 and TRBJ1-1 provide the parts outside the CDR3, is ETGVTQSPTHLIKTRGQQVTLRCSSQSGHNTVSWYQQALGQGPQFIFQYYREEENGRGNFPPRFSGLQFPNYSSELNVNALELDDSALYLCASSLKGRGMNTEAFFGQGTRLTVV.

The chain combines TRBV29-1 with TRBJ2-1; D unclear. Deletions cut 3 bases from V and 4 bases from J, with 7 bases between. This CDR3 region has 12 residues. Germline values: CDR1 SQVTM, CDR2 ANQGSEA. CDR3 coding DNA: TGCAGCGTTGACTGGGATTACAATGAGCAGTTCTTC. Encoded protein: CSVDWDYNEQFF.

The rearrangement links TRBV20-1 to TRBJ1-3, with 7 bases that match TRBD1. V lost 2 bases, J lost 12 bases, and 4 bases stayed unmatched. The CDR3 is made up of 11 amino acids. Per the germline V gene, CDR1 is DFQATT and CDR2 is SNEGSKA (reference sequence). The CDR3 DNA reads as TGCAGTGCTAGATCCAGGACAGGCATATATTTT. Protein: CSARSRTGIYF.

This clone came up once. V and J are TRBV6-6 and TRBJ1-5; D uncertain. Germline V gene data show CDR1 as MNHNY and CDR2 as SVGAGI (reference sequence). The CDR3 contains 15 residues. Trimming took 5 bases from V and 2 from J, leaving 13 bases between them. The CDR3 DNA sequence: TGTGCCAGCAGTCCCTCCCGGGAGGGCAATCAGCCCCAGCATTTT. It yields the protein CASSPSREGNQPQHF.

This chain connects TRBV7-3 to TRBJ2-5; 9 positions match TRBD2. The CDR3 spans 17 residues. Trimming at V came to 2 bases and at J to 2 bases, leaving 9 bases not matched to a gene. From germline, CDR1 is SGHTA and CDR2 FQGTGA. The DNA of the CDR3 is TGTGCCAGCAGCTTAGGTTTTCGCGGGAGGGGTCAAGAGACCCAGTACTTC. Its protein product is CASSLGFRGRGQETQYF.

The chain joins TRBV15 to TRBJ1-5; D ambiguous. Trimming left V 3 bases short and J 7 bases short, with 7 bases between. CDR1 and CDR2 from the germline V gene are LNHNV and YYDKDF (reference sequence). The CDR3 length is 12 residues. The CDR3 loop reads CATSRPGQPQHF. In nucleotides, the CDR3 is TGTGCCACCAGCAGGCCGGGGCAGCCCCAGCATTTT.

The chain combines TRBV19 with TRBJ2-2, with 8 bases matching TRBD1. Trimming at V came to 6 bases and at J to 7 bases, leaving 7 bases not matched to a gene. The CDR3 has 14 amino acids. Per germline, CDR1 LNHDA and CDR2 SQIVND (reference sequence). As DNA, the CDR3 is TGTGCCAGTAGCCTCCAGGGGGCCGGCGGGGAGCTGTTTTTT. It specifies CASSLQGAGGELFF.

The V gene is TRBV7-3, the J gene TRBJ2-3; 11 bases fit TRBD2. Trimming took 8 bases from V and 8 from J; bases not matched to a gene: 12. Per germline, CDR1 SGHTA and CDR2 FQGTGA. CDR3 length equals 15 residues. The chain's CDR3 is CASSLAGGTSGTQYF. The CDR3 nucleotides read TGTGCCAGCTCCCTAGCGGGGGGAACGTCTGGTACGCAGTATTTT.

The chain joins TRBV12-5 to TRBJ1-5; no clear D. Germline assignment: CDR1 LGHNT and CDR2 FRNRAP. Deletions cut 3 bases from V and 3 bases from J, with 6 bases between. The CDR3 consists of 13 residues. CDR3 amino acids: CASGFQDNQPQHF. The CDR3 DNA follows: TGTGCTAGTGGTTTCCAGGACAATCAGCCCCAGCATTTT.

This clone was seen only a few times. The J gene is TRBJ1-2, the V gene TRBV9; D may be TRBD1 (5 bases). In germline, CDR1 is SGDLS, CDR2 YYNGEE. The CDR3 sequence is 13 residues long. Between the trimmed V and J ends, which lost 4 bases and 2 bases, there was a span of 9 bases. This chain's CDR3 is CASSSDTNYGYTF. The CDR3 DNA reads TGTGCCAGCAGCTCGGACACCAACTATGGCTACACCTTC. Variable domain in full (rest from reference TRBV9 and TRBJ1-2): DSGVTQTPKHLITATGQRVTLRCSPRSGDLSVYWYQQSLDQGLQFLIQYYNGEERAKGNILERFSAQQFPDLHSELNLSSLELGDSALYFCASSSDTNYGYTFGSGTRLTVV.

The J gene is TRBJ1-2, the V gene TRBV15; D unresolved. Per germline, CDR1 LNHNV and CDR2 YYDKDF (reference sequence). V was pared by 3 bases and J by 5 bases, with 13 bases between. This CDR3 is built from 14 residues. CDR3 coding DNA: TGTGCCACCAGCAGGTACATTGGAGGGTATGGCTACACCTTC. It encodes CATSRYIGGYGYTF.

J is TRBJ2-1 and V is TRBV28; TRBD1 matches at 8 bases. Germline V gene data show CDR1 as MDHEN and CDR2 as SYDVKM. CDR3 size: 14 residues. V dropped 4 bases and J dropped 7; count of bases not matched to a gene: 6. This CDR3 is CASSSRQGWNEQFF. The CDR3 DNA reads TGTGCCAGCAGTTCCAGACAGGGGTGGAATGAGCAGTTCTTC.